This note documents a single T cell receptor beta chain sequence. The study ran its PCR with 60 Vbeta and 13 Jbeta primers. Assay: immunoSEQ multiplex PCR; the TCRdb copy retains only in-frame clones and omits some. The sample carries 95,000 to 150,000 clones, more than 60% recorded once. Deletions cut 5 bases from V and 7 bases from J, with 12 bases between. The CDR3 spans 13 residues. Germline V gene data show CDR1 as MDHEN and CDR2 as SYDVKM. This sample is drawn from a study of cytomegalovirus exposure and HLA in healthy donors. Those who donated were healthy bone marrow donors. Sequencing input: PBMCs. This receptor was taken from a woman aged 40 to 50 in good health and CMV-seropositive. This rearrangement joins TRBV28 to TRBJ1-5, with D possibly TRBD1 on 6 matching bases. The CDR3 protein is CASSPPGVQPQHF. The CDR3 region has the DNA TGTGCCAGCAGTCCCCCAGGGGTCCAGCCCCAGCATTTT. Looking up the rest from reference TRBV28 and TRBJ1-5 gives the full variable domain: DVKVTQSSRYLVKRTGEKVFLECVQDMDHENMFWYRQDPGLGLRLIYFSYDVKMKEKGDIPEGYSVSREKKERFSLILESASTNQTSMYLCASSPPGVQPQHFGDGTRLSIL.